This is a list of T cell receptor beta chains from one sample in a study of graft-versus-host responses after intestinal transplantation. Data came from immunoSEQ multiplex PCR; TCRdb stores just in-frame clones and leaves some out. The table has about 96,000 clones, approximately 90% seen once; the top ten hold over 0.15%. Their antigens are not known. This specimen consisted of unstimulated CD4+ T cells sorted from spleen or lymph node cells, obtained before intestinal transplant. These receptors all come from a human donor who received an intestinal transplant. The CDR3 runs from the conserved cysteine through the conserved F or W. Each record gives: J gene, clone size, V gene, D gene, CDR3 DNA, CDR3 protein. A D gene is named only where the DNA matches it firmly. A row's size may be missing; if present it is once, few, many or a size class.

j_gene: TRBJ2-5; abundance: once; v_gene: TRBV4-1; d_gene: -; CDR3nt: TGCGCCAGCAGCCAAGAACAGGTTCAAGAGACCCAGTACTTC; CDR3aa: CASSQEQVQETQYF
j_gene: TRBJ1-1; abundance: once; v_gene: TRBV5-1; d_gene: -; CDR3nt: TGCGCCAGCAGCTTGGTGCCGGGTAGCAGCACTGAAGCTTTCTTT; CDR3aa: CASSLVPGSSTEAFF
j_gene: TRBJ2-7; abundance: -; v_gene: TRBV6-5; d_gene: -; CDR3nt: TGTGCCAGCAGTTTTCTCAGCTCCTACGAGCAGTACTTC; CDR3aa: CASSFLSSYEQYF
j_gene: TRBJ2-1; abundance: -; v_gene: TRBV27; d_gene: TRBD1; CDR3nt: TGTGCCAGCAGTACGCCGGGACAGATGAAGGGTGAGCAGTTCTTC; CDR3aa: CASSTPGQMKGEQFF
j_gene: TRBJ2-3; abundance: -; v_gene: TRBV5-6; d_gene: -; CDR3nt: TGTGCCAGCAGCTTGGTTCAGGGGAGAGGAGATACGCAGTATTTT; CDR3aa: CASSLVQGRGDTQYF
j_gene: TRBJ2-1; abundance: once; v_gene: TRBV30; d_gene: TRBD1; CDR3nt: TGTGCCTGGAGCACCTTAACCCGGGACAGGGTGGCAAATGAGCAGTTCTTC; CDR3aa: CAWSTLTRDRVANEQFF
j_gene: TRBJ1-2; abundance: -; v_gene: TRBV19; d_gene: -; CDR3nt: TGTGCCAGTAGTATTCTCTGGGGCGATACCAACTATGGCTACACCTTC; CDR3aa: CASSILWGDTNYGYTF
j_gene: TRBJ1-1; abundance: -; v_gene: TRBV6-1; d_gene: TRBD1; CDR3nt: TGTGCCAGCATAGACAGGGGAGTGAGGAACACTGAAGCTTTCTTT; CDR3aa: CASIDRGVRNTEAFF
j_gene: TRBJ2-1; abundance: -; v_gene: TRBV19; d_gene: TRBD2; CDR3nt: TGTGCCAGTAGTGTCCTAGCGGGGGTGAGCTCCTACAATGAGCAGTTCTTC; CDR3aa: CASSVLAGVSSYNEQFF
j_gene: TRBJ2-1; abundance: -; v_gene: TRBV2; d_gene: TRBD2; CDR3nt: TGTGCCAGCACAGGACTAGCGGGAGTTCTGAATGAGCAGTTCTTC; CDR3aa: CASTGLAGVLNEQFF
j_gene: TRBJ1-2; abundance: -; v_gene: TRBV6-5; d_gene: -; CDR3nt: TGTGCCAGCACCACGGGGGGGCCGCGCGGGAATGGCTACACCTTC; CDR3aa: CASTTGGPRGNGYTF
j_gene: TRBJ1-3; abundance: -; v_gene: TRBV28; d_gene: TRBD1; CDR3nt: TGTGCCAGCAGTAGGGACAGGTTAAACACCATATATTTT; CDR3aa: CASSRDRLNTIYF
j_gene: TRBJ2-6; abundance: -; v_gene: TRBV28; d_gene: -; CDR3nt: TGTGCCAGCAGCCTGCGAGGGGCCAACGTCCTGACTTTC; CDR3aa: CASSLRGANVLTF
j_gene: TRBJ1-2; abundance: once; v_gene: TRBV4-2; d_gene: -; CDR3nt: TGTGCCAGCAGCCAAGTCTCTAGCGGCTACACCTTC; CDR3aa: CASSQVSSGYTF
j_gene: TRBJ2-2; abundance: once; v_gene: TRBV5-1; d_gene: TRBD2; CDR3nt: TGCGCCAGCAGCCAGGGACTAGCGGGAGGGCCGAACACCGGGGAGCTGTTTTTT; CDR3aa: CASSQGLAGGPNTGELFF
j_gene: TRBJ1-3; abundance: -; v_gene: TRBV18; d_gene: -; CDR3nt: TGTGCCAGCTCACACAACTCCGGACAGTCGGCGGACACCATATATTTT; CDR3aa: CASSHNSGQSADTIYF
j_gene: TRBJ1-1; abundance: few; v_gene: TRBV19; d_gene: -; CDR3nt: TGTGCCAGTAGTAGGGGTCAGGGCGGAACGAACACTGAAGCTTTCTTT; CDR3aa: CASSRGQGGTNTEAFF
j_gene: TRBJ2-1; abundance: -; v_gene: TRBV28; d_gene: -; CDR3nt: TGTGCCAGCAGTCCGGGCCTCCGGGGTTCCTACAATGAGCAGTTCTTC; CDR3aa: CASSPGLRGSYNEQFF
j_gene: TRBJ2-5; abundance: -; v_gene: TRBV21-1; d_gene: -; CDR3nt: TGTGCCAGCAGCAAAGCCAGGGAGACCCAGTACTTC; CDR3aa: CASSKARETQYF
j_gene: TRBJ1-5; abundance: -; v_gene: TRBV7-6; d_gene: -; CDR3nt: TGTGCCAGCAGCTCGCACGACAAGCTCCTCCAGCCCCAGCATTTT; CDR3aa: CASSSHDKLLQPQHF
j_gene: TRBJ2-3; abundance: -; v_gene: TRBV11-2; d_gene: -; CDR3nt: TGTGCCAGCAGCTCAACTCGCACAGATACGCAGTATTTT; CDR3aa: CASSSTRTDTQYF
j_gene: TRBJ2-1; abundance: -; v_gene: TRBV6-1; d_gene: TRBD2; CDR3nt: TGTGCCAGCAGGGCTAGCGGGAGTTCCTACAATGAGCAGTTCTTC; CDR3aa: CASRASGSSYNEQFF
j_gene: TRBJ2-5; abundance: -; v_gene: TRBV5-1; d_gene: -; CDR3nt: TGCGCCAGCAGCGCGCTAGCCCCAGACCTGCTAGGAGAGACCCAGTACTTC; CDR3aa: CASSALAPDLLGETQYF
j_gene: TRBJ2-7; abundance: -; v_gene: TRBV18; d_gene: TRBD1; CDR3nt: TGTGCCAGCTCACCACGACAGGGCCCGGGATACGAGCAGTACTTC; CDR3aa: CASSPRQGPGYEQYF
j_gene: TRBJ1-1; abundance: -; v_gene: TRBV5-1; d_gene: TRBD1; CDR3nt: TGCGCCAGCAGCCTGTTCGACAGGGATAACACTGAAGCTTTCTTT; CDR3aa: CASSLFDRDNTEAFF
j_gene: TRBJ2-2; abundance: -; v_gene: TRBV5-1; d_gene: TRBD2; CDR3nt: TGCGCCAGCAGCTCCGCGGGGGTGGGGGAGCTGTTTTTT; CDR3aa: CASSSAGVGELFF
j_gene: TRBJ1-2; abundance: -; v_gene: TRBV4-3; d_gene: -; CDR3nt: TGCGCCAGCAGCCAAGATTCCTGGGGGCGCGGGTATGGCTACACCTTC; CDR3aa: CASSQDSWGRGYGYTF
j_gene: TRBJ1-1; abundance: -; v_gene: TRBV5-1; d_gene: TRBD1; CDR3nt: TGCGCCAGCAGCTTGGGGACAGGGTTTTCCACTGAAGCTTTCTTT; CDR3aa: CASSLGTGFSTEAFF